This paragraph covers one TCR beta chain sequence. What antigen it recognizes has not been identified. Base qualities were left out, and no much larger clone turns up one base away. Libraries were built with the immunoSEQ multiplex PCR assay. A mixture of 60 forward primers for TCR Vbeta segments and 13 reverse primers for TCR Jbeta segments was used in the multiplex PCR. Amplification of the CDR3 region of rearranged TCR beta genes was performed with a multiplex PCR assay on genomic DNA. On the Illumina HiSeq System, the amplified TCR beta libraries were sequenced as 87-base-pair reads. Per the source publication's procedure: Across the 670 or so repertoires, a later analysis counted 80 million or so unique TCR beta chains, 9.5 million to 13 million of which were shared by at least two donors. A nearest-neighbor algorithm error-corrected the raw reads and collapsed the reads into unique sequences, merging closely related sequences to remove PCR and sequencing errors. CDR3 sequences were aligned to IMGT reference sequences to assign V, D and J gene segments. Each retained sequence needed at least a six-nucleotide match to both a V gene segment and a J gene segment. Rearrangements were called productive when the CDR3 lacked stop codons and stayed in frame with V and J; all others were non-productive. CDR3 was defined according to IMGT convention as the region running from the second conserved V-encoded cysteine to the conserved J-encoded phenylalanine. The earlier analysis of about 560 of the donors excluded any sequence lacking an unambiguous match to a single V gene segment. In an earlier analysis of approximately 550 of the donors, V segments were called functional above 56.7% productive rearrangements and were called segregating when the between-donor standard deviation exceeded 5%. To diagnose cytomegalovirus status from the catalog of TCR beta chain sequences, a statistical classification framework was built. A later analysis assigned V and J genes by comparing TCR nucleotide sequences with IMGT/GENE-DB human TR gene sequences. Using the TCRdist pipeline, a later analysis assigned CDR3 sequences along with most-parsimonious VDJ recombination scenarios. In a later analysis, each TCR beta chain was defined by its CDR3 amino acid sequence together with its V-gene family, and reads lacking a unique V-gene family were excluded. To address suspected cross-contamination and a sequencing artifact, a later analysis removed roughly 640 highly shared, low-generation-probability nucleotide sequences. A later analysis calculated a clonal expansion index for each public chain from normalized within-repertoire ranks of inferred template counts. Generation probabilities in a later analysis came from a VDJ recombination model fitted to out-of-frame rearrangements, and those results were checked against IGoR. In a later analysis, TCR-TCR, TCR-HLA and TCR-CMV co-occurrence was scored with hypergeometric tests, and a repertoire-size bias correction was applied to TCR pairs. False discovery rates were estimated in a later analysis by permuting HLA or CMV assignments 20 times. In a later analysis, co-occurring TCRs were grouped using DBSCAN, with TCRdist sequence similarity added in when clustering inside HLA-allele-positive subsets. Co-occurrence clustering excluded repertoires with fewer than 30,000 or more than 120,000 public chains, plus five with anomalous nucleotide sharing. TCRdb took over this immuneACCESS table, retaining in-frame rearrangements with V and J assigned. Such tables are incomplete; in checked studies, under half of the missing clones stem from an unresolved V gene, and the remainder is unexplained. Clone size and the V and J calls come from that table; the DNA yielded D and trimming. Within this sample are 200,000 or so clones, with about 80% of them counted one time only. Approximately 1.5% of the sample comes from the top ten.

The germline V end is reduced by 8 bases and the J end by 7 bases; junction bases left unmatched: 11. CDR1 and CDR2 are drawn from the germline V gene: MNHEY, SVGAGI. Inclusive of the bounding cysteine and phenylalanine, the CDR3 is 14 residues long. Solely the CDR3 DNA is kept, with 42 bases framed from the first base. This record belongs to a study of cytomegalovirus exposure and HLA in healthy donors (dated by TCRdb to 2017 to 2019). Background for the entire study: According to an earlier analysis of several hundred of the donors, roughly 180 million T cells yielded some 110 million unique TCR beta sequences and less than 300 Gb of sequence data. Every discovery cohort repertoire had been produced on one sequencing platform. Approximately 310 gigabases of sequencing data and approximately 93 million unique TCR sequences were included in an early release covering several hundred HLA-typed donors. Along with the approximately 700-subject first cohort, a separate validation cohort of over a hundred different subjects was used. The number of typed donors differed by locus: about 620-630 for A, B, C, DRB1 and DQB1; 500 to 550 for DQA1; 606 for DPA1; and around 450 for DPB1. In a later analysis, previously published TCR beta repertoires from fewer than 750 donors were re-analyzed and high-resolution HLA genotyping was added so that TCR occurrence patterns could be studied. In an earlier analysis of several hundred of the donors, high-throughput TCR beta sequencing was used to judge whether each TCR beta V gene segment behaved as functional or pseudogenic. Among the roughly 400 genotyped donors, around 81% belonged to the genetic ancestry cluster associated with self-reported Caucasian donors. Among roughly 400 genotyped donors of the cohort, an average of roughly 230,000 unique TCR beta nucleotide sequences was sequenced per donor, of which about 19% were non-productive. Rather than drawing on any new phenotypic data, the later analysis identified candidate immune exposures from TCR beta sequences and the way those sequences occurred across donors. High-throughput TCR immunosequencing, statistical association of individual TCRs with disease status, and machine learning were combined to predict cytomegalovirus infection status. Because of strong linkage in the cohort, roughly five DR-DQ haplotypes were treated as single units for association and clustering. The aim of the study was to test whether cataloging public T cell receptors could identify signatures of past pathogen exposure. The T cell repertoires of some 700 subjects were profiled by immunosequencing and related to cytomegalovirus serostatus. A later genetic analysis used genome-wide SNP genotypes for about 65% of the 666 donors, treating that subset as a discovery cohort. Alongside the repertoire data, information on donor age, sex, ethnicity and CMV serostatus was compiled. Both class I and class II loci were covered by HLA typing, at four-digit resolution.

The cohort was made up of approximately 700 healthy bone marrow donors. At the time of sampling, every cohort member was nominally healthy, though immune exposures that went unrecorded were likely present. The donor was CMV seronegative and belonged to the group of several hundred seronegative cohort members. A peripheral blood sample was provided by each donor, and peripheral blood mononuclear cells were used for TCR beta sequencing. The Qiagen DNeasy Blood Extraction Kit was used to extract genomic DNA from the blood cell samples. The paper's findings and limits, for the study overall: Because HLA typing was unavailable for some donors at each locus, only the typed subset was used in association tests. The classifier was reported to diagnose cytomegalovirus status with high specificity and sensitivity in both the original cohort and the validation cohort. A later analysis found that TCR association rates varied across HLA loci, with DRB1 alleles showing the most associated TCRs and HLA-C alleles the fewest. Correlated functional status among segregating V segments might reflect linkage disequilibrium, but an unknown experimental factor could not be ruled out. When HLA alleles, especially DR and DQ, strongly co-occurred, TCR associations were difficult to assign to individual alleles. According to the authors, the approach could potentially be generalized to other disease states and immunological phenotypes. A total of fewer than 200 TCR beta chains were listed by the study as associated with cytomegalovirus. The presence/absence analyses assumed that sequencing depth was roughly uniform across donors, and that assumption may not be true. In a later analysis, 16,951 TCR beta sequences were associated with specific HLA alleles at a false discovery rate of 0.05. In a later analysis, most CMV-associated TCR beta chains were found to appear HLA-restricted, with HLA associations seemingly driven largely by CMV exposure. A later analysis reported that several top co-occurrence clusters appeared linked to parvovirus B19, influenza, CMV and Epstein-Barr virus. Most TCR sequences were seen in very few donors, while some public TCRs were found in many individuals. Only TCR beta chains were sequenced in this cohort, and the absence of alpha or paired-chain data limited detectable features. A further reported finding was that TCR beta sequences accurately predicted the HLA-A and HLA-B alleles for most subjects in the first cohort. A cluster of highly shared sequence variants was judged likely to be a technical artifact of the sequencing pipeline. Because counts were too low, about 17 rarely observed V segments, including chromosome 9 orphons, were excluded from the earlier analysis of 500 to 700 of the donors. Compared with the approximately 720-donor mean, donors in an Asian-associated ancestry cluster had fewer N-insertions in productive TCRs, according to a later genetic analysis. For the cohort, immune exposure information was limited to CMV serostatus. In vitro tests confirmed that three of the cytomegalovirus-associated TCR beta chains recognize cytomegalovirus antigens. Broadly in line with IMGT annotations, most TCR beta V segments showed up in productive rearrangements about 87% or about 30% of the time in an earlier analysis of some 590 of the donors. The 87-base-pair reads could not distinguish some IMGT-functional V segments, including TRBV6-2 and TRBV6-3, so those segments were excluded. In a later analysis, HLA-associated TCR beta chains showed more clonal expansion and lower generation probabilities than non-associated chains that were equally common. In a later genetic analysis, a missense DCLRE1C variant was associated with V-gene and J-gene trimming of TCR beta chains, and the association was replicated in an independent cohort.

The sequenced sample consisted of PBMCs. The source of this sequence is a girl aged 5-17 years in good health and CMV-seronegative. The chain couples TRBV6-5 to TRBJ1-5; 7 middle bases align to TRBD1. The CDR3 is CASHSTGTSQPQHF. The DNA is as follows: TGTGCCAGCCACTCGACAGGGACGTCACAGCCCCAGCATTTT.